These 19 T cell receptor beta chains were sequenced from one sample in a study of cytomegalovirus exposure and HLA in healthy donors. It was with 60 Vbeta and 13 Jbeta primers that the PCR ran. Sequencing was performed with immunoSEQ multiplex PCR; in TCRdb, only in-frame clones are kept and a portion is missing. Counted here are about 73,000 clones, 75% occurring once; the ten biggest clones make up about an eighth. The material sequenced was PBMCs. Receptors originate from a man between 65 and 85 years old in good health and CMV-seronegative.

This chain connects TRBV6-1 to TRBJ1-2, with D maybe TRBD1 (5 bases). The CDR3 sequence is 16 residues long. Germline values: CDR1 MNHNS, CDR2 SASEGT. The germline V and J ends were trimmed by 1 base and 7 bases, with 19 bases remaining between them. CDR3 coding DNA: TGTGCCAGCAGTGAAGTCGTTCAGGGCAGGTGGGGTGGCTACACCTTC. Protein: CASSEVVQGRWGGYTF.

The V gene is TRBV28, the J gene TRBJ2-7; 7 bases align to TRBD1. Germline V gives CDR1 MDHEN, CDR2 SYDVKM. With V trimmed by 10 bases and J by 6 bases, 15 bases remained unmatched. There are 14 residues in the CDR3. CDR3 bases: TGTGCCATCGTACCCGGGACAGCACAGACCGAGCAGTACTTC. The encoded protein is CAIVPGTAQTEQYF.

J is TRBJ2-2 and V is TRBV18; D is possibly TRBD1 (6 bases). The V gene's germline CDR1 is KGHSH and CDR2 LQKENI. V lost 5 bases, J lost 6 bases, and 16 bases lay in between. The CDR3 spans 15 residues. This CDR3 is CASSTLTGEAGELFF. The CDR3 coding sequence is TGTGCCAGCTCAACTCTGACAGGTGAAGCCGGGGAGCTGTTTTTT.

This clone came up a few times. This chain links TRBV4-3 with TRBJ1-5; D is unclear. This CDR3 region has 15 residues. The V end was cut by 0 bases, the J end by 2 bases, with 8 bases between. Germline assignment: CDR1 LGHNA and CDR2 YSLEER. In nucleotides, the CDR3 is TGCGCCAGCAGCCAAGACGGGATAGGCAATCAGCCCCAGCATTTT. Translated, it gives CASSQDGIGNQPQHF.

The J gene is TRBJ2-6, the V gene TRBV12-5, with D possibly being TRBD2 (6 bases). There are 16 residues in the CDR3. Germline V gives CDR1 LGHNT, CDR2 FRNRAP. Trimming removed 0 bases from V and 2 bases from J, with 8 bases in between. The CDR3 is CASGLVGGAGANVLTF. The DNA of the CDR3 is TGTGCTAGTGGTTTGGTAGGCGGGGCTGGGGCCAACGTCCTGACTTTC.

This clone is a singleton in its sample. The chain has TRBV5-1 and TRBJ1-2, with unresolved D. Trimming took off 1 base at V and 3 bases at J, with 7 bases between the two ends. Per germline, CDR1 SGHRS and CDR2 YFSETQ. The CDR3 totals 13 residues. The CDR3 reads CASSLTVDYGYTF. For the CDR3, the DNA is TGCGCCAGCAGCTTGACGGTAGACTATGGCTACACCTTC.

The rearrangement uses TRBV4-1 and TRBJ1-1; 9 positions agree with TRBD1. Germline CDR1 is MGHRA and CDR2 is YSYEKL. After removal of 3 bases from V and 2 bases from J, the junction contained 10 bases not matched to a gene. This CDR3 is built from 17 residues. This CDR3 reads CASSHPRDRAANTEAFF. CDR3 coding DNA: TGCGCCAGCAGCCATCCCCGGGACAGGGCGGCAAACACTGAAGCTTTCTTT.

The chain couples TRBV19 to TRBJ2-5; TRBD1 is a possible D gene (6 bases). CDR3 length: 14 amino acids. Germline CDR1 reads LNHDA; CDR2 reads SQIVND (reference sequence). Deletions cut 6 bases from V and 1 base from J, with 12 bases between. The DNA for the CDR3 is TGTGCCAGTAGGTTGACAGGACCCCAAGAGACCCAGTACTTC. The encoded protein is CASRLTGPQETQYF.

The genes are TRBV28 and TRBJ2-4; weak D call: TRBD2 (5 bases). Germline V gene lookup returns CDR1 MDHEN and CDR2 SYDVKM. Trimming cost V 7 bases and J 0 bases, with 13 bases left between them. The CDR3 is 15 residues long. Here the CDR3 reads CASNPGLRAKNIQYF. The CDR3 nucleotides are TGTGCCAGCAACCCCGGACTGAGAGCCAAAAACATTCAGTACTTC.

V usage is TRBV19 and J usage is TRBJ1-1; D may be TRBD1 (5 bases). This CDR3 spans 15 amino acids. V was cut by 4 bases and J by 0 bases, with 12 bases left in between. The germline gives CDR1 LNHDA, CDR2 SQIVND (reference sequence). CDR3 in DNA: TGTGCCAGTAGTAAGACAGCTAACATGAACACTGAAGCTTTCTTT. As protein: CASSKTANMNTEAFF.

The chain links TRBV7-9 to TRBJ2-5; TRBD1 is a possible D gene (6 bases). Trimming cost V 2 bases and J 5 bases, with 12 bases left between them. Germline values: CDR1 SEHNR, CDR2 FQNEAQ (reference sequence). The CDR3 spans 14 residues. The CDR3 nucleotides are TGTGCCAGCAGCTTAACCCAGGGGCGCGAGACCCAGTACTTC. This codes for CASSLTQGRETQYF.

V usage is TRBV6-5 and J usage is TRBJ1-5; 9 bases map to TRBD1. CDR1 and CDR2 from the germline V gene are MNHEY and SVGAGI. This CDR3 is built from 15 residues. V lost 6 bases and J lost 0; bases outside the gene matches: 3. The CDR3 DNA reads TGTGCCAGCAGGGGACAGGGAGATAGCAATCAGCCCCAGCATTTT. This sequence encodes CASRGQGDSNQPQHF.

The chain recombines TRBV28 with TRBJ1-2, with unresolved D. CDR3 size: 13 residues. Germline V gene sequence: CDR1 MDHEN, CDR2 SYDVKM. The V and J ends lost 4 bases and 8 bases respectively, with 14 bases between them. CDR3 nucleotides: TGTGCCAGCAGTTCCCCCGCCGGTTACGGCTACACCTTC. Encoded protein: CASSSPAGYGYTF.

CDR3 sequence reads: CASSPISGTGGPGPQHF. In nucleotides, the CDR3 is TGTGCCAGCAGTCCGATCTCCGGGACAGGGGGCCCGGGGCCCCAGCATTTT. The chain joins TRBV27 to TRBJ1-5; 12 nucleotides align to TRBD1. Losses at the gene ends were 5 bases for V and 9 bases for J; bases not matched to a gene: 14. Germline V gene lookup returns CDR1 MNHEY and CDR2 SMNVEV (reference sequence). This CDR3 has 17 residues.

The chain uses TRBV28 and TRBJ2-5; D ambiguous. The V gene lost 5 bases and the J gene lost 5 bases, with 12 bases spanning the gap. The CDR3 is 13 residues long. The germline CDR1 and CDR2 sequences are MDHEN and SYDVKM. The CDR3 spells CASSLGFWETQYF. The CDR3 bases are TGTGCCAGCAGTCTAGGTTTTTGGGAGACCCAGTACTTC.

The chain uses TRBV30 and TRBJ2-5; 7 positions match TRBD1. The CDR3 sequence is 15 residues long. V lost 0 bases and J lost 5; bases outside the gene matches: 9. Germline lookup yields CDR1 GTSNPN and CDR2 SVGIG (reference sequence). CDR3 bases: TGTGCCTGGAGTGTAGGGTCAGGGGGTGGTGAGACCCAGTACTTC. It is translated as CAWSVGSGGGETQYF.

The table lists this clone with a few counts. The V call is TRBV21-1, the J call TRBJ2-3; TRBD1, as called in the table, went unchecked against the DNA. TRBV21-1 is tagged as a pseudogene. This CDR3 comprises 17 residues. CDR3 in amino acids: CASSKVSGDRGRDTQYF. DNA for the CDR3: TGTGCCAGCAGCAAAGTATCAGGGGACAGGGGCCGAGATACGCAGTATTTT.

The V gene is TRBV14, the J gene TRBJ2-1; 8 nucleotides line up with TRBD2. The CDR3 is 15 residues long. The V and J ends lost 5 bases and 8 bases, in that order; junction bases with no gene match: 11. CDR1 SGHDN and CDR2 FVKESK come from the germline V gene. The DNA of the CDR3 is TGTGCCAGCAGCGTCCCGGGACTAGTCCCGGATGAGCAGTTCTTC. Protein: CASSVPGLVPDEQFF.

The gene calls are TRBV9 and TRBJ1-1; TRBD1 is a possible D gene (6 bases). The germline V gene has CDR1 SGDLS and CDR2 YYNGEE. Trimming took off 3 bases at V and 4 bases at J, with 16 bases between the two ends. The CDR3 has 15 amino acids. CDR3 DNA: TGTGCCAGCAGCGCAACCCAGGGGTTCGCCACTGAAGCTTTCTTT. Its translation: CASSATQGFATEAFF.